This T cell receptor beta chain was sequenced during a study of shared clonotypes between healthy human individuals (dated by TCRdb to about 2020). As for the study more broadly: Three men and two women, aged 18 to 49 years, made up the cohort. Per donor, three plates each were used for CD4 naive and CD4 memory, two for CD8 naive, and one for CD8 memory. The study deeply sequenced blood TCR repertoires of five healthy adults to estimate repertoire size and the extent of clonotype sharing between individuals. To increase sequencing depth and limit assay-specific biases, TCR repertoire library preparation and sequencing were carried out by different laboratories using diverse techniques. Between about 0.8 and 8.9 billion PBMCs per donor were obtained by leukapheresis.

Remarks on this clone: The antigen it recognizes is unknown. The sample holds no much larger clone one base away, and base qualities are not on file.

CD8 naive samples were CD45RO-negative cells positively selected for CCR7, giving a CD45RA+CCR7+ population that excluded TemRA cells. The donors were healthy, HIV-negative adults who had no recently reported acute infections or vaccinations. Every donor was a Caucasian adult living in Nashville, Tennessee, USA. Blood was collected by leukapheresis, and PBMCs were isolated by Ficoll-Histopaque density gradient centrifugation and then cryopreserved in liquid nitrogen vapor phase. Analytical flow cytometry was used to check the purity and quantity of every magnetically sorted T cell population. Each sorted fraction had its genomic DNA isolated and then quantified by UV absorbance on a Nanodrop 2000c. Study-level results and caveats: Pairwise subsampling led to the expectation that sequencing depth would affect the degree of clonotype sharing among donors. Incomplete sequencing was indicated by rarefaction of sorted-subset datasets, despite the large sequencing depth. Estimated clonotype richness was generally larger for naive than for memory subsets. Sampling was restricted to blood, and TCR repertoires in tissues likely differ from the TCR repertoires found in blood. Compared with non-shared clonotypes, clonotypes shared by all four sorted-subset donors had higher generation probabilities. Across a handful of donors, approximately 5% of naive CD4, around 3.3% of naive CD8, 2.3% of memory CD4, and approximately 0.42% of memory CD8 clonotypes were shared. Because the study included a small number of donors, the genetic and exposure-history diversity represented was limited.

Using the deep immunoSEQ assay, TCR CDR3 regions were amplified from genomic DNA by multiplex PCR. Genomic DNA extracted from each cell subset was distributed evenly over all wells of several immunoSEQ 96-well plates, and each plate served as one replicate. Each replicate PCR for sorted subsets received around 200 ng genomic DNA, equal to about 30,000 T cell genomes. Purified libraries were quantified with a Qubit 3.0 fluorometer, sized on a Bioanalyzer 2100, and re-quantified with the KAPA Library Quantification kit. Each immunoSEQ 96-well plate was sequenced on its own single-read 150-cycle Illumina NextSeq 550 flow cell. The source study handled its data this way. Because the immunoSEQ output included only junctional sequences and no quality scores, the filtering could not be the same as the filtering used for full-length reads. Sequences were annotated with PyIR, a Python wrapper for IgBLAST v1.9, using IMGT germline references to assign V/J genes and CDR3. Any read was removed if the V/J assignment was weak (E-value above 1e-6), the CDR3 was missing, or the read contained stop codons, out-of-frame junctions, or ambiguous translated residues. V3J clonotypes were defined as sequences sharing an identical inferred V gene, J gene, and CDR3 amino acid sequence. Percentage overlap between repertoires was computed as shared unique clonotypes divided by the size of the smaller repertoire. Richness of each repertoire was evaluated using RTK rarefaction, the Chao1 estimator, and Recon v2.1 estimates of unobserved clonotypes. Generation probabilities for all TCRbeta clonotypes obtained by the gDNA method from a handful of donors were computed using OLGA. Entries here come from immuneACCESS through TCRdb and include only in-frame sequences with V and J called. Some clones fail to appear in such tables; in the studies checked, an unresolved V gene covers under half of the shortfall, and the cause of the remainder is unknown. The V and J calls and clone size are taken from that table; D and trimming were inferred from the DNA. For this sample the table gives about 2.1 million clones, of which 93% were detected only once. Clones ranked in the top ten supply roughly 1.7% of the sample.

There are 15 amino acids in the CDR3, from cysteine to phenylalanine inclusive. Only the CDR3 region is kept as DNA, spanning 45 bases read in frame from base 1. The germline ends are 10 bases apart after V is trimmed by 3 bases and J by 1 base. CDR1 and CDR2 (SGHNT, YYREEE) derive from the germline V gene (reference sequence). The receptor comes from a man younger than 35 in good health. Some clones in this sample may be carry-over from other donors' samples. Sequencing used naive CD8+ T cells from PBMCs. Sample cell subset or site, as interpreted from the label and publication: CD45RA+CCR7+. This sequence uses TRBV5-4 and TRBJ2-2; too little of a D gene remains to name it. The DNA reads TGTGCCAGCAGCTCCTACGGCGTGAACACCGGGGAGCTGTTTTTT. The resulting protein is CASSSYGVNTGELFF.